A selection of T cell receptor beta chains follows, all from one sample in a study of control samples from healthy donors and cancer patients. TCRdb's table, derived via immunoSEQ multiplex PCR, lists solely in-frame clones and lacks some. Here the sample spans 110,000 or so clones, around 88% being singletons. The specimen was blood. These receptors all come from a woman aged 45-65 years in good health. Both conserved end residues are part of each CDR3. D genes are given only for firm matches. Rows give clone size only sometimes, using once, few, many, or a class for an expanded clone.

v_call	clone_size	d_call	j_call	cdr3_nt	cdr3_aa
TRBV4-1	few	NA	TRBJ1-2	TGCGCCAGCAGCCAAAGTCTCCGCGCCTATGGCTACACCTTC	CASSQSLRAYGYTF
TRBV24-1	NA	NA	TRBJ2-2	TGTGCCACCAGTGACTCCACAGGGAGGGTTGGCACCGGGGAGCTGTTTTTT	CATSDSTGRVGTGELFF
TRBV7-9	NA	NA	TRBJ2-3	TGTGCCAGCAGCTTTGGGGGGGCCTCCACAGATACGCAGTATTTT	CASSFGGASTDTQYF
TRBV27	NA	NA	TRBJ2-7	TGTGCCAGCAGTTCCCTCCGGGACCAGCCCGACGAGCAGTACTTC	CASSSLRDQPDEQYF
TRBV7-7	few	TRBD1	TRBJ2-7	TGTGCCAGCAGCATCCTACAGGGGGACGAGCAGTACTTC	CASSILQGDEQYF
TRBV11-2	once	NA	TRBJ1-1	TGTGCCAGCAGCTCATCGGGGGCCTCGAACACTGAAGCTTTCTTT	CASSSSGASNTEAFF
TRBV6-5	NA	NA	TRBJ1-2	TGTGCCAGCACCCAACCTGGGCACGACTATGGCTACACCTTC	CASTQPGHDYGYTF
TRBV9	NA	NA	TRBJ1-1	TGTGCCAGCAGCGTAGATTACCAAAGGGACACTGAAGCTTTCTTT	CASSVDYQRDTEAFF
TRBV18	NA	NA	TRBJ2-2	TGTGCCAGCTCACCTTTTATCCAGGGGCCGGACACCGGGGAGCTGTTTTTT	CASSPFIQGPDTGELFF
TRBV5-1	NA	NA	TRBJ1-1	TGCGCCAGCAGCTTGGCCGGGCAGGGGACCCCATACACTGAAGCTTTCTTT	CASSLAGQGTPYTEAFF
TRBV7-9	NA	NA	TRBJ1-2	TGTGCCAGCAGCTTTATGGGCATTTACACCTTC	CASSFMGIYTF
TRBV10-3	NA	TRBD1	TRBJ1-5	TGTGCCATCAGTGATGCCGGGACAGGGATTCAGCCCCAGCATTTT	CAISDAGTGIQPQHF
TRBV6-2/TRBV6-3	NA	NA	TRBJ2-3	TGTGCCAGCAGTTTCGAGACTAGGTCCGTAACTAGCACAGATACGCAGTATTTT	CASSFETRSVTSTDTQYF
TRBV2	NA	TRBD1	TRBJ2-1	TGTGCCAGCAGTACTACAGGGGGTGTCGTGAAGTTCTTC	CASSTTGGVVKFF
TRBV3-1/TRBV3-2	NA	NA	TRBJ1-6	TGTGCCAGCAGCCGAAGGCCCCTAGGGGGCTATAATTCACCCCTCCACTTT	CASSRRPLGGYNSPLHF
TRBV3-1/TRBV3-2	NA	NA	TRBJ2-1	TGTGCCAGCAGCGGCGAGGGGTACAATGAGCAGTTCTTC	CASSGEGYNEQFF
TRBV21-1	NA	NA	TRBJ1-3	TGTGCCAGCAGCAAAGAGGTCGGGGACAGGGGGATTGGAAACACCATATATTTT	CASSKEVGDRGIGNTIYF
TRBV19	NA	NA	TRBJ2-1	TGTGCCAGTAGCGGGGGTTTCTCGGGGTTCTTC	CASSGGFSGFF
TRBV27	NA	NA	TRBJ1-1	TGTGCCAGCAGTTTAGTGGGGATGAACACTGAAGCTTTCTTT	CASSLVGMNTEAFF
TRBV6-9	NA	NA	TRBJ1-1	TGTGCCAGCAGTTATTTGAACGATCGCACTGAAGCTTTCTTT	CASSYLNDRTEAFF
TRBV5-1	NA	NA	TRBJ2-4	TGCGCCAGCAGCCCCGGGGTTTCCAAAAACATTCAGTACTTC	CASSPGVSKNIQYF
TRBV7-9	NA	TRBD2	TRBJ2-7	TGTGCCAGCAGCCCTCATACCGGGGGGAACGAGCAGTACTTC	CASSPHTGGNEQYF
TRBV28	NA	NA	TRBJ1-1	TGTGCCACTTTGAACACTGAAGCTTTCTTT	CATLNTEAFF
TRBV7-9	once	NA	TRBJ1-6	TGTGCCAGCAGCCGGCGACTTGGAGACAATTCACCCCTCCACTTT	CASSRRLGDNSPLHF
TRBV7-9	once	NA	TRBJ2-1	TGTGCCAGCAGCCTGGACTGGTCGTGGGAGCAGTTCTTC	CASSLDWSWEQFF
TRBV4-2	NA	TRBD1	TRBJ1-1	TGTGCCAGCAGCCATGCCACGCCGAGGACAGGGGAAGAGAACACTGAAGCTTTCTTT	CASSHATPRTGEENTEAFF
TRBV5-1	NA	TRBD1	TRBJ2-5	TGCGCCAGCAGCTTGTCGACAGGGGGGACGGAGACCCAGTACTTC	CASSLSTGGTETQYF
TRBV2	NA	NA	TRBJ1-1	TGTGCCAGCAGACCAACGGACGGAGGGAACACTGAAGCTTTCTTT	CASRPTDGGNTEAFF
TRBV7-9	NA	TRBD1	TRBJ2-5	TGTGCCAGCAGCTTAGGGACAGGGGAGTCCCAAGAGACCCAGTACTTC	CASSLGTGESQETQYF
TRBV14	NA	NA	TRBJ2-1	TGTGCCAGCAGCCGTTTGGACGAGTGGGACAATGAGCAGTTCTTC	CASSRLDEWDNEQFF
TRBV5-1	few	TRBD2	TRBJ2-3	TGCGCCAGCAGCGTGGGAGGGGTCAGAGATACGCAGTATTTT	CASSVGGVRDTQYF
TRBV29-1	NA	NA	TRBJ1-2	TGCAGCGTCGCCTTACCAGGACTTTATGGCTACACCTTC	CSVALPGLYGYTF
TRBV6-4	NA	TRBD1	TRBJ2-3	TGTGCCAGCAGCCAACAGGGGCCCACAGATACGCAGTATTTT	CASSQQGPTDTQYF
TRBV19	NA	NA	TRBJ1-5	TGTGCCAGTAGTATAATAGGGAATCAGCCCCAGCATTTT	CASSIIGNQPQHF
TRBV5-1	NA	TRBD1	TRBJ1-3	TGCGCCAGCAGCTCAGAACAGGGGAAAAACCACGGAAACACCATATATTTT	CASSSEQGKNHGNTIYF
TRBV18	NA	NA	TRBJ1-4	TGTGCCAGCTCACTCATAGCAACTAATGAAAAACTGTTTTTT	CASSLIATNEKLFF
TRBV7-3	NA	TRBD2	TRBJ2-1	TGTGCCAGCAGCTCTGTAGCGGGACGCAATGAGCAGTTCTTC	CASSSVAGRNEQFF
TRBV4-1	NA	NA	TRBJ2-1	TGCGCCAGCAGCCAAGCTTCGCTCGCTCGTGATGAGCAGTTCTTC	CASSQASLARDEQFF
TRBV7-3	NA	NA	TRBJ2-2	TGTGCCAGCAGCCCCTCGAGCCCCGGGGAGCTGTTTTTT	CASSPSSPGELFF
TRBV5-1	NA	NA	TRBJ1-2	TGCGCCAGCAGCTTGGTCCCTGGTTATAGGTCTGGGGGTGGCTACACCTTC	CASSLVPGYRSGGGYTF
TRBV9	NA	NA	TRBJ1-1	TGTGCCAGCAGCGTAGTTAGGGATTCTTGGGAAGCTTTCTTT	CASSVVRDSWEAFF
TRBV15	NA	NA	TRBJ2-7	TGTGCCACCAGCAGACCTAGCAGGGGCAGGTCCTACGAGCAGTACTTC	CATSRPSRGRSYEQYF
TRBV2	NA	NA	TRBJ2-1	TGTGCCAGCGGAGGGGGGCCCCCCTACAATGAGCAGTTCTTC	CASGGGPPYNEQFF
TRBV5-1	NA	NA	TRBJ2-3	TGCGCCAGCAGCCCCGGGGCTAGCACAGATACGCAGTATTTT	CASSPGASTDTQYF
TRBV9	NA	TRBD2	TRBJ2-1	TGTGCCAGCAGCGTAGTGCCGGGGGGGCCCAATGAGCAGTTCTTC	CASSVVPGGPNEQFF
TRBV6-5	NA	NA	TRBJ1-1	TGTGCCAGCACCCGGGGAACAGGTATGAACACTGAAGCTTTCTTT	CASTRGTGMNTEAFF
TRBV5-4	NA	NA	TRBJ1-2	TGTGCCAGCAGCGCCTTGGGGGGCTACACCTTC	CASSALGGYTF
TRBV30	NA	TRBD1	TRBJ1-1	TGTGCCTGGAGTGAGACAGGGTATGGAGCTTTCTTT	CAWSETGYGAFF
TRBV28	NA	NA	TRBJ1-2	TGTGCCAGCAGTTGGGGGAAGTATGGCTACACCTTC	CASSWGKYGYTF
TRBV6-6	NA	TRBD1	TRBJ1-2	TGTGCCAGCAGTTACCAACGGGACAGGATGGGCTACACCTTC	CASSYQRDRMGYTF
TRBV20-1	NA	NA	TRBJ2-5	TGCAGTGCTAGCGAAGAGACCCAGTACTTC	CSASEETQYF
TRBV7-2	NA	NA	TRBJ2-1	TGTGCCAGCAGCGGGGCCGGGAGTTGGGAGCAGTTCTTC	CASSGAGSWEQFF
TRBV2	NA	TRBD1	TRBJ1-4	TGTGCCAGCAGGGCCACAGGGGTTAATGAAAAACTGTTTTTT	CASRATGVNEKLFF
TRBV20-1	NA	NA	TRBJ2-7	TGCAGTGCTAGCGGTTCCTACGAGCAGTACTTC	CSASGSYEQYF
TRBV5-1	NA	TRBD2	TRBJ2-3	TGCGCCAGCAGCTTAGCGGGACCGGGCACAGATACGCAGTATTTT	CASSLAGPGTDTQYF
TRBV18	NA	TRBD2	TRBJ2-1	TGTGCCAGCTCCCCTACCACGGGACTAGCGGGGACGAAGGAGCAGTTCTTC	CASSPTTGLAGTKEQFF
TRBV19	NA	NA	TRBJ1-5	TGTGCCAGTACCTCCGGGTATAACAATCAGCCCCAGCATTTT	CASTSGYNNQPQHF